The 20 T cell receptor beta chains presented below share a single source sample, sequenced in a study of human T cells and chemical hapten exposure. From whole blood left unfractionated, total RNA was extracted. MiXCR was run by TCRdb on the 5' RACE reads, yielding one entry per CDR3 protein. The sample yields approximately 80,000 distinct CDR3 sequences, more than 15% seen once. These receptors were collected from a female donor in good health.

The table lists this clonotype with many counts. The chain joins TRBV6-5 to TRBJ1-1, with 7 nucleotides matching TRBD1. Germline V gene lookup returns CDR1 MNHEY and CDR2 SVGAGI. The CDR3 length is 16 residues. The V segment lost 2 bases and the J segment 1 base; nucleotides outside the gene matches: 7. The CDR3 sequence: CASSYGGDSKNTEAFF. The CDR3 nucleotides are TGTGCCAGCAGTTACGGGGGGGACAGTAAGAACACTGAAGCTTTCTTT.

A few counts support this clonotype. V usage is TRBV28 and J usage is TRBJ2-7; no clear D. CDR3 length: 15 amino acids. Germline V lookup: CDR1 MDHEN, CDR2 SYDVKM. V was trimmed by 5 bases and J by 6 bases, leaving 20 bases between them. The CDR3 DNA sequence: TGTGCCAGCAGTATAACTCAAACGTGGGCCCGCGAGCAGTACTTC. Amino acid sequence: CASSITQTWAREQYF.

This chain uses TRBV11-2 with TRBJ2-1, with 7 bases that match TRBD2. This CDR3 is built from 14 residues. With V trimmed by 7 bases and J by 4 bases, 7 bases remained unmatched. Per germline, CDR1 SGHAT and CDR2 FQNNGV. CDR3 DNA: TGTGCCAGCAACCCGGGAGGCCAATACAATGAGCAGTTCTTC. Translation gives CASNPGGQYNEQFF. Supplemented by reference TRBV11-2 and TRBJ2-1, the full variable domain reads EAGVAQSPRYKIIEKRQSVAFWCNPISGHATLYWYQQILGQGPKLLIQFQNNGVVDDSQLPKDRFSAERLKGVDSTLKIQPAKLEDSAVYLCASNPGGQYNEQFFGPGTRLTVL.

At least ten counts were recorded for this clonotype. Here the CDR3 reads CSAPRTGNTEAFF. CDR3 in DNA: TGCAGTGCTCCAAGGACAGGGAACACTGAAGCTTTCTTT. This chain joins TRBV20-1 and TRBJ1-1, with 7 bases lining up with TRBD1. The germline V gene has CDR1 DFQATT and CDR2 SNEGSKA (reference sequence). Germline trimming cut 5 bases from V and 1 base from J; bases unmatched to any gene: 4. The CDR3 covers 13 residues.

This clonotype was found a few times. The rearrangement uses TRBV5-1 and TRBJ1-1; 11 bases fit TRBD1. The CDR3 runs to 14 residues. V dropped 3 bases and J dropped 3; count of bases not matched to a gene: 1. In germline, CDR1 is SGHRS, CDR2 YFSETQ. The DNA of the CDR3 is TGCGCCAGCAGCTGGGACAGGGGGGACACTGAAGCTTTCTTT. The encoded protein is CASSWDRGDTEAFF.

This clonotype was found a few times. The rearrangement uses TRBV12-5 and TRBJ1-1; the D is unclear. V was clipped by 2 bases and J by 4 bases, with 11 bases between them. The CDR3 covers 14 residues. Germline loops: CDR1 LGHNT, CDR2 FRNRAP. The CDR3 loop reads CASGLMQGPTEAFF. CDR3 nucleotides: TGTGCTAGTGGTTTGATGCAAGGTCCCACTGAAGCTTTCTTT.

This clonotype was observed many times. This chain's CDR3 is CASSSGLNGYTF. The CDR3, as DNA: TGTGCCAGCAGTTCAGGGCTGAATGGCTACACCTTC. The J gene is TRBJ1-2, the V gene TRBV2; a weak D match, TRBD1 (5 bases). V dropped 5 bases and J dropped 6 bases, with 10 bases sitting between them. This CDR3 contains 12 residues. From germline, CDR1 is SNHLY and CDR2 FYNNEI.

The rearrangement links TRBV6-2 or TRBV6-3 to TRBJ1-5, with 8 bases lining up with TRBD1. V shed 5 bases and J 2 bases; nucleotides not matched to a gene: 2. The CDR3 runs to 14 residues. CDR1 is MNHEY and CDR2 is SVGEGT in the germline V gene. CDR3 in DNA: TGTGCCAGCAGTCCGGGACAGGGCAATCAGCCCCAGCATTTT. Its translation: CASSPGQGNQPQHF.

This clonotype occurred a few times. The chain carries TRBV12-3 or TRBV12-4 and TRBJ1-5, with 7 bases matching TRBD1. The CDR3 has 15 amino acids. J was trimmed by 5 bases and V by 6 bases; bases with no gene match: 10. This CDR3 reads CASRQGRDRYQPQHF. As DNA, the CDR3 is TGTGCCAGCAGACAAGGGAGGGACAGATATCAGCCCCAGCATTTT.

The gene calls are TRBV4-3 and TRBJ2-1, with D unclear. This CDR3 is built from 14 residues. V lost 0 bases to trimming and J lost 8 bases, with 11 bases between them. The V gene's germline CDR1 is LGHNA and CDR2 YSLEER. CDR3 DNA: TGCGCCAGCAGCCAAGATTCCAGAAGGGATGAGCAGTTCTTC. Translating gives CASSQDSRRDEQFF.

The V call is TRBV20-1, the J call TRBJ1-1, with D maybe TRBD1 (5 bases). The CDR3 runs 15 residues. Trimming removed 5 bases at V and 2 bases at J, with 18 bases between. The germline V gene encodes CDR1 DFQATT and CDR2 SNEGSKA (reference sequence). CDR3 nucleotide sequence: TGCAGTGCTGGGGAGGCCATTGGGGGAAACACTGAAGCTTTCTTT. Translated: CSAGEAIGGNTEAFF.

CDR3 region: CASSLATLEAFF. In DNA, the CDR3 is TGTGCCAGCAGCTTAGCGACGCTTGAAGCTTTCTTT. The rearrangement links TRBV7-2 to TRBJ1-1; D is unresolved. Deletions cut 0 bases from V and 7 bases from J, with 6 bases between. This CDR3 is built from 12 residues. Germline V gene lookup returns CDR1 SGHTA and CDR2 FQGNSA.

This sequence joins TRBV9 and TRBJ2-1; maybe TRBD1 (6 bases). CDR1 and CDR2 (germline): SGDLS, YYNGEE. The CDR3 totals 15 residues. With 4 bases removed from V and 0 bases from J, the gap between germline ends came to 11 bases. The CDR3 spells CASSQGPISYNEQFF. As DNA, the CDR3 is TGTGCCAGCAGCCAGGGGCCCATCTCCTACAATGAGCAGTTCTTC.

There are many counts of this clonotype. This rearrangement joins TRBV5-1 to TRBJ2-5, with D perhaps assigned TRBD1 or TRBD2 (5 bases each). V lost 0 bases, J lost 4 bases, and 10 bases lay in between. The length of the CDR3 is 14 residues. CDR1 is SGHRS and CDR2 is YFSETQ in the germline V gene. Here the CDR3 reads CASSLARGRETQYF. The DNA of the CDR3 is TGCGCCAGCAGCTTGGCGAGGGGTAGAGAGACCCAGTACTTC.

This clonotype turned up a few times. V and J are TRBV28 and TRBJ2-7; D gene uncertain. The CDR3 sequence is 14 residues long. V was clipped by 6 bases and J by 3 bases, with 15 bases between them. In germline, CDR1 is MDHEN, CDR2 SYDVKM. Written as DNA, the CDR3 is TGTGCCAGCAGCTTGCCAGTAGGAGTCTACGAGCAGTACTTC. This translates into CASSLPVGVYEQYF.

CDR3 region: CASSLPAGGWQFF. The CDR3 nucleotides read TGTGCCAGCAGCTTACCAGCGGGGGGGTGGCAGTTCTTC. The chain has TRBV7-9 and TRBJ2-1, with 10 bases identical to TRBD2. The length of the CDR3 is 13 residues. With V trimmed by 2 bases and J by 12 bases, 4 bases remained unmatched. CDR1 SEHNR and CDR2 FQNEAQ come from the germline V gene (reference sequence).

The sample holds many counts of this clonotype. The CDR3 DNA reads as TGCAGTGCTATTCACGGGACAGGGGAATTCAACGAGCAGTACTTC. As protein: CSAIHGTGEFNEQYF. The chain has TRBV20-1 and TRBJ2-7, with TRBD1 identical over 10 bases. Trimming removed 4 bases from V and 5 bases from J; junction bases left unmatched: 11. The CDR3 runs to 15 residues. Looked up from germline, CDR1 is DFQATT and CDR2 is SNEGSKA (reference sequence).

This clonotype came up a few times. This chain joins TRBV6-2 or TRBV6-3 and TRBJ1-5; 11 nucleotides line up with TRBD1. Germline-derived CDR1 and CDR2 are MNHEY and SVGEGT. Trimming at V came to 5 bases and at J to 6 bases, leaving 3 bases not matched to a gene. CDR3 length equals 14 residues. In DNA form, the CDR3 reads TGTGCCAGCAGTCAAGGGACAGGGGGTCAGCCCCAGCATTTT. This sequence encodes CASSQGTGGQPQHF.

The chain employs TRBV6-5 and TRBJ2-7, with D perhaps matching TRBD2 (5 bases). Trimming pared 0 bases from V and 0 bases from J, leaving 18 bases between. The CDR3 length is 18 residues. Germline V CDR1 and CDR2: MNHEY, SVGAGI. The CDR3 sequence: CASSYSLHTAASSYEQYF. The CDR3 coding sequence is TGTGCCAGCAGTTACTCTCTGCATACAGCGGCAAGCTCCTACGAGCAGTACTTC.

This clonotype appeared a few times. The gene calls are TRBV20-1 and TRBJ2-3, with 9 bases identical to TRBD1. The CDR3 runs to 16 residues. V lost 3 bases and J lost 2; bases outside the gene matches: 9. In germline, CDR1 is DFQATT, CDR2 SNEGSKA (reference sequence). DNA for the CDR3: TGCAGTGCTAGGGGGGGACAGGGAGTCATCACAGATACGCAGTATTTT. Protein sequence: CSARGGQGVITDTQYF.